This TCR beta chain was sequenced in a study of Ad26.COV2.S vaccination and SARS-CoV-2 variants. Treatment reported: over 15 received Ad26.COV2.S at low or high dose, single or two shots; about 5 received placebo; per-sample allocation not given. At day 63 after the first vaccine or placebo injection, samples were drawn. Participants' vaccine, an Ad26 vector, delivered Wuhan-strain SARS-CoV-2 spike. There are 12 residues in the CDR3. V was trimmed by 3 bases and J by 7 bases, leaving 9 bases between them. The germline V gene has CDR1 WNHNN and CDR2 SYGVQD (reference sequence). TCRdb's copy holds only in-frame clones and misses some; the assay was immunoSEQ multiplex PCR. The repertoire includes around 310,000 clones, 85% to 90% of them detected once, and approximately 5.8% sits in the top ten.

This rearrangement joins TRBV10-1 to TRBJ1-2; no clear D gene. The TCR comes from a person aged 18-60 years who received the Ad26.COV2.S COVID-19 vaccine or a placebo. Sequencing used peripheral blood, obtained in a trial of Ad26.COV2.S vaccine versus placebo. This CDR3 reads CASSDSKGGYTF. CDR3 in DNA: TGCGCCAGCAGTGACTCCAAGGGTGGCTACACCTTC.